What follows are 30 T cell receptor beta chains derived from one specimen sequenced in a study of T cells in Graves' hyperthyroidism and ophthalmopathy. Amplification of TCR beta CDR3 regions was performed using RNA transcripts as template. In the first-round RT-PCR of the TCR CDR3, the HTBI primer set was used. MiXCR, run by TCRdb on the multiplex PCR reads, gives a single entry per CDR3 protein. The table lists roughly 530,000 distinct CDR3 sequences, 17% of them singletons. The sample comprised blood. The source is a woman between 18 and 30 years old with Graves' ophthalmopathy.

This clonotype was seen many times. The gene calls are TRBV5-1 and TRBJ1-1; D remains ambiguous. The length of the CDR3 is 13 residues. V was cut by 1 base and J by 4 bases, with 8 bases left in between. Germline loops: CDR1 SGHRS, CDR2 YFSETQ. CDR3 residues: CASSLRETTEAFF. Here the CDR3 DNA reads TGCGCCAGCAGCTTGAGGGAAACCACTGAAGCTTTCTTT.

The gene calls are TRBV14 and TRBJ2-3; D assignment may be TRBD1 or TRBD2 (5 bases each). The CDR3 is 15 amino acids. CDR1 and CDR2 (germline): SGHDN, FVKESK. V lost 1 base to trimming and J lost 0 bases, with 8 bases between them. CDR3 sequence reads: CASSQAWGSTDTQYF. As DNA, the CDR3 is TGTGCCAGCAGCCAAGCGTGGGGGAGCACAGATACGCAGTATTTT.

This clonotype was recorded many times. In DNA form, the CDR3 reads TGTGCCAGCAGCTTAGATATTCGGGACAGGGTCTATGGCTACACCTTC. This sequence encodes CASSLDIRDRVYGYTF. The chain recombines TRBV7-2 with TRBJ1-2, with TRBD1 identical over 9 bases. The CDR3 extends over 16 amino acids. The junction had 7 bases not matched to a gene; V was cut back by 1 base and J by 4 bases. Germline V gives CDR1 SGHTA, CDR2 FQGNSA.

This clonotype turned up a few times. At one end, the junction sequence differs from germline, possibly due to a read error. The chain joins TRBV5-1 to TRBJ2-1; 10 bases match TRBD2. The CDR3 length is 16 residues. Germline assignment: CDR1 SGHRS and CDR2 YFSETQ. CDR3 in amino acids: CASSPLAGASYNEQFF. CDR3 nucleotides: TGCGCCAGCAGCCCCCTAGCGGGGGCCTCCTACAATGAACAGTTCTTC. Filled out from reference TRBV5-1 and TRBJ2-1, the complete variable domain reads KAGVTQTPRYLIKTRGQQVTLSCSPISGHRSVSWYQQTPGQGLQFLFEYFSETQRNKGNFPGRFSGRQFSNSRSEMNVSTLELGDSALYLCASSPLAGASYNEQFFGPGTRLTVL.

This clonotype was detected a few times. V usage is TRBV5-8 and J usage is TRBJ1-2; possibly TRBD1 for D (5 bases). V dropped 4 bases and J dropped 4 bases, with 14 bases sitting between them. Germline CDR1 reads SGHTS; CDR2 reads YDEGEE. This CDR3 spans 14 amino acids. CDR3 sequence reads: CASSLGERTYGYTF. CDR3 DNA sequence: TGTGCCAGCAGCCTGGGGGAGAGGACCTATGGCTACACCTTC.

This clonotype was recorded at least ten times. DNA of the CDR3: TGTGCCAGCAGCAACGACAGGGCTATCGCTTTCTTT. This translates into CASSNDRAIAFF. This chain connects TRBV2 to TRBJ1-1; 7 nucleotides line up with TRBD1. The CDR3 sequence is 12 residues long. CDR1 SNHLY and CDR2 FYNNEI come from the germline V gene. J lost 11 bases, V lost 6 bases, and 9 bases had no gene match.

V and J are TRBV20-1 and TRBJ2-2; 11 positions match TRBD2. Germline CDR1 DFQATT, CDR2 SNEGSKA (reference sequence). With 0 bases clipped from V and 4 bases from J, the junction kept 7 bases outside the gene matches. This CDR3 region has 17 residues. The CDR3 sequence: CSARDRRLAGGTGELFF. In DNA, the CDR3 is TGCAGTGCTAGAGACCGCCGCCTAGCGGGAGGCACCGGGGAGCTGTTTTTT.

This clonotype was picked up many times. V gene TRBV11-2 combines with J gene TRBJ2-7, with D possibly being TRBD2 (5 bases). V lost 5 bases to trimming and J lost 1 base, with 15 bases between them. Germline CDR1 is SGHAT and CDR2 is FQNNGV. The CDR3 extends over 15 amino acids. The DNA of the CDR3 is TGTGCCAGCAGCACAACACCGGGGATTTCCTACGAGCAGTACTTC. Translating it yields CASSTTPGISYEQYF.

This clonotype has at least ten counts. This rearrangement joins TRBV7-2 to TRBJ2-5, with 8 bases that match TRBD2. J was trimmed by 5 bases and V by 2 bases; bases with no gene match: 10. This CDR3 is 16 amino acids long. The V gene's germline CDR1 is SGHTA and CDR2 FQGNSA. The CDR3 region has the DNA TGTGCCAGCAGCTTACCCCTCTCGGGAGGGAGTGAGACCCAGTACTTC. This sequence encodes CASSLPLSGGSETQYF.

This clonotype was observed at least ten times. The chain recombines TRBV27 with TRBJ1-1; the D gene is possibly TRBD1 (5 bases). The CDR3 has 14 residues. Trimming stripped 7 bases from V and 1 base from J, with 13 bases between. Germline V CDR1 and CDR2: MNHEY, SMNVEV (reference sequence). CDR3 DNA sequence: TGTGCCAGCAAAGATACAGGCTGGAACACTGAAGCTTTCTTT. Amino acids: CASKDTGWNTEAFF.

This chain links TRBV20-1 with TRBJ2-7; 9 bases line up with TRBD1. Unmatched junction bases numbered 9, after V lost 5 bases and J lost 4 bases. Germline lookup yields CDR1 DFQATT and CDR2 SNEGSKA (reference sequence). CDR3 length: 14 amino acids. CDR3 in amino acids: CSAGRQGVMYEQYF. CDR3 bases: TGCAGTGCTGGTCGACAGGGGGTAATGTACGAGCAGTACTTC.

The chain combines TRBV18 with TRBJ1-4; 8 bases fit TRBD1. This CDR3 is built from 15 residues. Germline V gene lookup returns CDR1 KGHSH and CDR2 LQKENI. Unmatched junction bases numbered 2, after V lost 3 bases and J lost 2 bases. The CDR3 region is CASSPRGPTNEKLFF. As DNA, the CDR3 is TGTGCCAGCTCACCCAGGGGGCCGACTAATGAAAAACTGTTTTTT.

This clonotype was observed many times. This rearrangement joins TRBV2 to TRBJ1-5; 8 bases are a match to TRBD1. CDR1 is SNHLY, CDR2 FYNNEI, per germline. The CDR3 has 16 residues. Trimming took 5 bases from V and 6 from J; bases not matched to a gene: 12. The CDR3 sequence: CASSPGQGMASQPQHF. The CDR3, as DNA: TGTGCCAGCAGTCCTGGACAGGGAATGGCTAGTCAGCCCCAGCATTTT.

V gene TRBV27 combines with J gene TRBJ2-4, with a possible D match to TRBD1 (6 bases). Germline CDR1 and CDR2: MNHEY and SMNVEV (reference sequence). The length of the CDR3 is 16 residues. Trimming pared 4 bases from V and 2 bases from J, leaving 15 bases between. The CDR3 spells CASSSGVEVTKNIQYF. The CDR3 DNA reads TGTGCCAGCAGTTCAGGGGTCGAGGTCACCAAAAACATTCAGTACTTC.

The table lists this clonotype with a few counts. This chain connects TRBV5-4 to TRBJ2-3, with D perhaps matching TRBD2 (5 bases). There are 16 residues in the CDR3. Germline V gives CDR1 SGHNT, CDR2 YYREEE (reference sequence). Between the trimmed V and J ends, which lost 5 bases and 0 bases, there was a span of 16 bases. CDR3 sequence: CASSNPSRWSTDTQYF. The CDR3 DNA sequence: TGTGCCAGCAGTAATCCTAGCCGTTGGAGCACAGATACGCAGTATTTT. Based on the CDR3 plus reference TRBV5-4 and TRBJ2-3, the full variable domain is ETGVTQSPTHLIKTRGQQVTLRCSSQSGHNTVSWYQQALGQGPQFIFQYYREEENGRGNFPPRFSGLQFPNYSSELNVNALELDDSALYLCASSNPSRWSTDTQYFGPGTRLTVL.

This clonotype was detected a few times. The chain couples TRBV27 to TRBJ2-1; TRBD2 matches at 11 bases. Trimming took 5 bases from V and 2 from J; bases not matched to a gene: 5. Germline CDR1 is MNHEY and CDR2 is SMNVEV (reference sequence). The CDR3 has 16 amino acids. Here the CDR3 reads CASSLAGGNPYNEQFF. The CDR3 DNA follows: TGTGCCAGCAGTCTAGCGGGGGGCAATCCCTACAATGAGCAGTTCTTC.

Many counts were recorded for this clonotype. The CDR3 DNA follows: TGTGCCAGCAGTTATTACCTAGGGGGCATGAACACTGAAGCTTTCTTT. It yields the protein CASSYYLGGMNTEAFF. The chain couples TRBV6-1 to TRBJ1-1; 7 bases map to TRBD1. The V and J ends lost 5 bases and 0 bases, in that order; junction bases with no gene match: 9. The CDR3 covers 16 residues. Germline V gene data show CDR1 as MNHNS and CDR2 as SASEGT.

The V gene is TRBV29-1, the J gene TRBJ2-7; unclear D gene. CDR3 length equals 12 residues. The V and J ends lost 4 bases and 5 bases respectively, with 12 bases between them. Germline V CDR1 and CDR2: SQVTM, ANQGSEA. The CDR3 reads CSVGVSIDEQYF. CDR3 sequence (DNA): TGCAGCGTTGGAGTCAGTATTGACGAGCAGTACTTC.

This clonotype was detected only a few times. The rearrangement joins TRBV9 to TRBJ1-3; maybe TRBD1 (6 bases). Germline V gives CDR1 SGDLS, CDR2 YYNGEE. The ends were cut back, 3 bases at V and 2 bases at J, with 15 bases in the middle. This CDR3 has 16 residues. The CDR3 region is CASSASTGQTGNTIYF. The CDR3 nucleotides read TGTGCCAGCAGCGCCTCCACGGGACAAACTGGAAACACCATATATTTT. The complete variable domain, with remaining parts taken from reference TRBV9 and TRBJ1-3, reads DSGVTQTPKHLITATGQRVTLRCSPRSGDLSVYWYQQSLDQGLQFLIQYYNGEERAKGNILERFSAQQFPDLHSELNLSSLELGDSALYFCASSASTGQTGNTIYFGEGSWLTVV.

This clonotype was counted many times. The chain is built from TRBV5-1 and TRBJ2-1; maybe TRBD1 (7 bases). The V gene lost 0 bases and the J gene lost 7 bases, with 17 bases spanning the gap. The CDR3 spans 16 residues. Looked up from germline, CDR1 is SGHRS and CDR2 is YFSETQ. CDR3 DNA sequence: TGCGCCAGCAGCTTGGATGGAGGGACAGTCAGTAATGAGCAGTTCTTC. Residues: CASSLDGGTVSNEQFF.

The chain uses TRBV4-2 and TRBJ2-5, with TRBD2 matching 8 bases. Per germline, CDR1 LGHNA and CDR2 YNFKEQ. This CDR3 is built from 18 residues. J lost 3 bases, V lost 0 bases, and 12 bases had no gene match. CDR3 protein: CASSQDVAGSAGEETQYF. As DNA, the CDR3 is TGTGCCAGCAGCCAAGATGTCGCCGGTTCAGCGGGAGAAGAGACCCAGTACTTC.

This chain joins TRBV6-2 or TRBV6-3 and TRBJ1-2, with D possibly being TRBD1 (6 bases). The CDR3 has 15 residues. Trimming removed 7 bases from V and 5 bases from J, with 20 bases in between. The germline CDR1 and CDR2 sequences are MNHEY and SVGEGT. For the CDR3, the DNA is TGTGCCAGCACTCGCCCCCGGGACACCCTTTATGGCTACACCTTC. Translated: CASTRPRDTLYGYTF.

This clonotype has ten or more counts. This chain links TRBV20-1 with TRBJ2-7; D gene unclear. The V gene lost 6 bases and the J gene lost 4 bases, with 10 bases spanning the gap. This CDR3 has 11 amino acids. The germline V gene has CDR1 DFQATT and CDR2 SNEGSKA (reference sequence). The CDR3 is CSAALEYEQYF. The DNA of the CDR3 is TGCAGTGCGGCGTTGGAATACGAGCAGTACTTC.

This clonotype was recorded many times. V and J are TRBV30 and TRBJ1-3; D may be TRBD1 (6 bases). Germline V gives CDR1 GTSNPN, CDR2 SVGIG (reference sequence). The V end lost 6 bases, the J end lost 3 bases, and 15 bases lay between the germline ends. The CDR3 consists of 14 residues. CDR3 sequence: CACKPTGLGNTIYF. Here the CDR3 DNA reads TGTGCCTGTAAACCCACAGGGCTTGGAAACACCATATATTTT.

This clonotype was detected only a few times. CDR3 region: CASSPDRLFFEETQYF. CDR3 bases: TGTGCCAGCAGTCCTGACAGACTCTTCTTTGAGGAGACCCAGTACTTC. The V and J genes are TRBV27 and TRBJ2-5; a possible D gene is TRBD1 (5 bases). The CDR3 covers 16 residues. CDR1 is MNHEY, CDR2 SMNVEV, per germline (reference sequence). The V and J ends lost 5 bases and 5 bases respectively, with 21 bases between them.

V and J are TRBV12-3 or TRBV12-4 and TRBJ2-5; TRBD2 might be the D (5 bases). V lost 3 bases and J 0 bases, leaving 14 bases between the germline ends. The CDR3 runs to 16 residues. CDR3 residues: CASSFYITGNQETQYF. CDR3 in DNA: TGTGCCAGCAGTTTTTATATCACGGGGAACCAAGAGACCCAGTACTTC.

This clonotype was recorded at least ten times. V and J are TRBV7-2 and TRBJ2-7; 11 positions agree with TRBD1. The CDR3 has 17 amino acids. J lost 5 bases, V lost 1 base, and 10 bases had no gene match. The V gene's germline CDR1 is SGHTA and CDR2 FQGNSA. This CDR3 is CASSLDLGGQGADEQYF. The CDR3 DNA reads TGTGCCAGCAGCTTAGACCTAGGCGGACAGGGGGCCGACGAGCAGTACTTC.

Many counts were recorded for this clonotype. This chain connects TRBV20-1 to TRBJ2-7; 7 positions match TRBD2. This CDR3 has 15 residues. Germline CDR1 and CDR2: DFQATT and SNEGSKA (reference sequence). The V segment lost 0 bases and the J segment 5 bases; nucleotides outside the gene matches: 10. As DNA, the CDR3 is TGCAGTGCTAGAGATCCAGGCGGGAGAGCCGACGAGCAGTACTTC. Translated, it gives CSARDPGGRADEQYF.

V is TRBV7-9 and J is TRBJ1-2; possible D gene TRBD1, 5 bases. There are 13 residues in the CDR3. V dropped 2 bases and J dropped 4 bases, with 8 bases sitting between them. Germline values: CDR1 SEHNR, CDR2 FQNEAQ (reference sequence). The CDR3 spells CASSLKGTYGYTF. CDR3 nucleotides: TGTGCCAGCAGCTTAAAAGGGACCTATGGCTACACCTTC. Based on the CDR3 plus reference TRBV7-9 and TRBJ1-2, the full variable domain is DTGVSQNPRHKITKRGQNVTFRCDPISEHNRLYWYRQTLGQGPEFLTYFQNEAQLEKSRLLSDRFSAERPKGSFSTLEIQRTEQGDSAMYLCASSLKGTYGYTFGSGTRLTVV.

In the case of this clonotype: Germline and junction disagree at one end, which may indicate a read error. The CDR3 coding sequence is TGTGCCGGCAGGGGACCCCGGGGCACTGAAGCTTTCTTT. Translating gives CAGRGPRGTEAFF. The chain combines TRBV28 with TRBJ1-1; TRBD1 is a possible D gene (6 bases). Germline V gene lookup returns CDR1 MDHEN and CDR2 SYDVKM. CDR3 length: 13 residues.